This T cell receptor beta chain was sequenced in a study of cytotoxic CD8 clonotypes in ibrutinib-treated CLL. Here immunoSEQ multiplex PCR was the method, and the copy in TCRdb shows in-frame clones only, minus some. The sample carries 30,000 to 40,000 clones, approximately 69% recorded once. The sample here was PBMCs, taken before ibrutinib treatment. The sequence derives from a human donor with chronic lymphocytic leukemia.

The CDR3 nucleotides are TGTGCCAGCAGCTTAGCAGGTGGAGAGACCCAGTACTTC. Its protein is CASSLAGGETQYF. This chain connects TRBV7-7 to TRBJ2-5; no firm D call. This CDR3 spans 13 amino acids. V was cut by 0 bases and J by 4 bases, with 6 bases left in between. From germline, CDR1 is SSHAT and CDR2 FNYEAQ (reference sequence).